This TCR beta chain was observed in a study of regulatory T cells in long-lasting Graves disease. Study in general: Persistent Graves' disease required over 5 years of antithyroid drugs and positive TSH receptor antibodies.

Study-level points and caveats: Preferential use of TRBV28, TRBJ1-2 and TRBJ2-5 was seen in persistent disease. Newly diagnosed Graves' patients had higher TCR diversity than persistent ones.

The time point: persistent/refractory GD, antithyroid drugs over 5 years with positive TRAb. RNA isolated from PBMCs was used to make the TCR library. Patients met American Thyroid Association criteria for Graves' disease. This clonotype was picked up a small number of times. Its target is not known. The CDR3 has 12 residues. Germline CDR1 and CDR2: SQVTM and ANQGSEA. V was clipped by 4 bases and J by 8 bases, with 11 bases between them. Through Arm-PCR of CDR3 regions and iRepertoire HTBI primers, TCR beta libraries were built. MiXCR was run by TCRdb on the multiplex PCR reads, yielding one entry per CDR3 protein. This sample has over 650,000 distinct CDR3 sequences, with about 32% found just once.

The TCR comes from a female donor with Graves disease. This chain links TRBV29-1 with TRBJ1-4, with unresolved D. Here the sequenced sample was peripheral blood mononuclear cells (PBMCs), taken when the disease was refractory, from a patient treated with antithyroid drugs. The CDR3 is CSVVGSSEKLFF. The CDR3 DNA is TGCAGCGTTGTGGGGTCGAGCGAAAAACTGTTTTTT. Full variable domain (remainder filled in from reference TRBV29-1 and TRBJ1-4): SAVISQKPSRDICQRGTSLTIQCQVDSQVTMMFWYRQQPGQSLTLIATANQGSEATYESGFVIDKFPISRPNLTFSTLTVSNMSPEDSSIYLCSVVGSSEKLFFGSGTQLSVL.